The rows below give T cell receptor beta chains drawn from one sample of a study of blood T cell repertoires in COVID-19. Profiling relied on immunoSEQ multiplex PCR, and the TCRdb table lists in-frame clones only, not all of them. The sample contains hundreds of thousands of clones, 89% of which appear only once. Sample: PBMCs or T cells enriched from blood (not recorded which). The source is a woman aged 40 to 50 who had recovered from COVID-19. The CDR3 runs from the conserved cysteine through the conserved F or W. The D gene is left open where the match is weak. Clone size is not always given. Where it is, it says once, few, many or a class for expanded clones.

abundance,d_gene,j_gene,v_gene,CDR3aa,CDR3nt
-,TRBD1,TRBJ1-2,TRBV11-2,CASSVQGANYGYTF,TGTGCCAGCAGCGTACAGGGGGCTAACTATGGCTACACCTTC
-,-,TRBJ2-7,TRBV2,CASSTQGLSYEQYF,TGTGCCAGCAGTACACAGGGTCTCTCCTACGAGCAGTACTTC
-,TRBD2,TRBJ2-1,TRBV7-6,CASSFGLAGAPYNEQFF,TGTGCCAGCAGCTTTGGACTAGCGGGAGCCCCCTACAATGAGCAGTTCTTC
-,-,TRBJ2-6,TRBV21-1,CASSKVLGQALANVLTF,TGTGCCAGCAGCAAAGTTCTAGGACAGGCCTTGGCCAACGTCCTGACTTTC
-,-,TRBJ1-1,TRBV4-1,CASSSRTGMNTEAFF,TGCGCCAGCAGCTCCCGGACGGGGATGAACACTGAAGCTTTCTTT
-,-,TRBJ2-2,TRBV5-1,CASSLELARGELFF,TGCGCCAGCAGCTTGGAACTAGCAAGGGGGGAGCTGTTTTTT
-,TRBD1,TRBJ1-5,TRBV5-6,CASSPGQGTQPQHF,TGTGCCAGCAGCCCTGGACAGGGCACCCAGCCCCAGCATTTT
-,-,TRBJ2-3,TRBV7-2,CASSFGRGDTQYF,TGTGCCAGCAGCTTCGGACGGGGAGATACGCAGTATTTT
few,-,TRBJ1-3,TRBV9,CASSVGPLLQGVLSGNTIYF,TGTGCCAGCAGCGTAGGACCCCTCCTACAGGGCGTCCTCTCTGGAAACACCATATATTTT
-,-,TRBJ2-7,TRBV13,CASSPRTTYEQYF,TGTGCCAGCAGCCCCCGGACAACCTACGAGCAGTACTTC
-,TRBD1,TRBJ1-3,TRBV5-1,CASSSGGEGNTIYF,TGCGCCAGCAGTTCAGGGGGCGAAGGAAACACCATATATTTT
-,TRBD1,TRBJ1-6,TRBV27,CASTIGQGGSPLHF,TGTGCCAGCACCATAGGACAGGGAGGATCACCCCTCCACTTT
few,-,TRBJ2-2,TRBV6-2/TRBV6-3,CASSYGGQLDTGELFF,TGTGCCAGCAGTTACGGCGGACAGCTGGACACCGGGGAGCTGTTTTTT
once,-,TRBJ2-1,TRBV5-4,CASSLQGGNEQFF,TGTGCCAGCAGCCTCCAGGGGGGCAATGAGCAGTTCTTC
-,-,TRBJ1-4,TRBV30,CALGLNEKLFF,TGTGCCTTGGGACTAAATGAAAAACTGTTTTTT
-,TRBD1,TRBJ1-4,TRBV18,CASSPGQTNEKLFF,TGTGCCAGCTCACCGGGACAGACTAATGAAAAACTGTTTTTT
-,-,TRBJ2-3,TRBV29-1,CSVELARGVDTQYF,TGCAGCGTTGAGTTAGCCCGAGGAGTAGATACGCAGTATTTT
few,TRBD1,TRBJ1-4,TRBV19,CASTPSLQGVNEKLFF,TGTGCCAGTACTCCGTCCCTCCAGGGGGTTAATGAAAAACTGTTTTTT
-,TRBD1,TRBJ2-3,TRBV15,CATSLDRGRDTQYF,TGTGCCACCAGCCTGGACAGGGGAAGAGATACGCAGTATTTT
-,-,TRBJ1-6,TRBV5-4,CASSPDGGGRNSPLHF,TGTGCCAGCAGCCCGGATGGGGGGGGGAGAAATTCACCCCTCCACTTT
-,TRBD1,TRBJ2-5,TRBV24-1,CATSDPTGGDGKTQYF,TGTGCCACCAGTGACCCGACAGGGGGCGATGGAAAGACCCAGTACTTC
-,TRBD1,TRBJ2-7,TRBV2,CASRAGTGGAEQYF,TGTGCCAGTAGAGCGGGGACAGGGGGCGCCGAGCAGTACTTC
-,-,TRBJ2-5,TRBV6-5,CASSPPRSAETQYF,TGTGCCAGCAGTCCCCCTAGAAGCGCAGAGACCCAGTACTTC
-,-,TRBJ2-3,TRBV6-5,CASSSWTTSTDTQYF,TGTGCCAGCAGTTCTTGGACAACTAGCACAGATACGCAGTATTTT
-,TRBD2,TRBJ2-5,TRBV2,CASGSGGAGETQYF,TGTGCCAGCGGTAGCGGGGGGGCGGGAGAGACCCAGTACTTC
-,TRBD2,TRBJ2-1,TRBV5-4,CASSLTSGAYNEQFF,TGTGCCAGCAGCTTGACTAGCGGAGCCTACAATGAGCAGTTCTTC
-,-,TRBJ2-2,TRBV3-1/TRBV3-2,CASSQRQITGELFF,TGTGCCAGCAGCCAGAGACAGATCACCGGGGAGCTGTTTTTT